The T cell receptor beta chain described here comes from a study of technical replicates of blood from a handful of donors. Trimming removed 0 bases from V and 4 bases from J, with 22 bases in between. The CDR3 consists of 18 residues. Germline V gene data show CDR1 as SGHNT and CDR2 as YYREEE (reference sequence). Method: immunoSEQ multiplex PCR; TCRdb's copy keeps in-frame clones and lacks some. The table shows about 61,000 clones, with about 97% occurring only once. The source is a human donor in good health. What was sequenced was T cells isolated from PBMCs. This chain uses TRBV5-4 with TRBJ1-2; D is possibly TRBD1 (5 bases). CDR3 DNA sequence: TGTGCCAGCAGCTTGGGGTCGGGCCCGGGCTCGGGGGGCTATGGCTACACCTTC. Translated, it gives CASSLGSGPGSGGYGYTF.